This record looks at one TCR beta chain sequence and its context. Antigen: not known. The sample belongs to a study of T-cell memory formation after mild COVID-19. The CDR3 runs to 13 residues. The germline V gene has CDR1 SQVTM and CDR2 ANQGSEA. Trimming at V came to 7 bases and at J to 1 base, leaving 2 bases not matched to a gene. Findings and caveats of the study: CD4+ contracting clones were mainly CM and EM; CD8+ ones, EMRA. Confirmation of SARS-CoV-2 specificity was lacking for second-wave clones peaking day 37.

Sample barcodes and UMIs were carried by the TCR alpha and TCR beta cDNA libraries that 5'RACE generated with constant-segment primers. In TCRdb, the 5' RACE reads were re-called with MiXCR into one record per CDR3 protein. The sample has fewer than 500,000 distinct CDR3 sequences, about 23% seen once. The chain carries TRBV29-1 and TRBJ2-7, with TRBD2 matching over 12 bases. Sequencing was done on a sample of PBMCs or a T cell subset sorted from them (not recorded which). This clonotype was sampled from an adult woman who had mild COVID-19 (a few samples of this study predate the infection). Cell type and time point are not known. As DNA, the CDR3 is TGCAGCGCCGGGACTAGCGGGTCCTACGAGCAGTACTTC. Its protein product is CSAGTSGSYEQYF.